This paragraph reports one T cell receptor beta chain. Its antigen remains unidentified. V lost 4 bases and J lost 6; bases outside the gene matches: 6. The CDR3 loop spans 15 amino acids. CDR1 is MGHDK, CDR2 SYGVNS, per germline. The data originate from a study of cytomegalovirus exposure and HLA in healthy donors. Study information: Of a few hundred genotyped donors, roughly 81% grouped in the Caucasian-associated ancestry cluster. Notes on the study in general: The study assumed roughly uniform donor sequencing depth for presence/absence analyses. The listing of 150 to 200 TCR beta chains classed them as cytomegalovirus-associated. As a later analysis showed, a missense DCLRE1C variant was linked to trimming of TCR beta V- and J-genes.

The PCR was carried out with 60 Vbeta primers and 13 Jbeta primers. TCRdb's table, derived via immunoSEQ multiplex PCR, lists solely in-frame clones and lacks some. The table has 75,000 to 90,000 clones, roughly 75% seen once. This TCR was sampled from a man in his sixties in good health and CMV-seronegative. V is TRBV25-1 and J is TRBJ2-1; TRBD2 matches at 10 bases. The material sequenced was PBMCs. CDR3 nucleotides: TGTGCCAGCAGTGTCTCTAGCGGGGGAGGCAATGAGCAGTTCTTC. Its translation: CASSVSSGGGNEQFF.